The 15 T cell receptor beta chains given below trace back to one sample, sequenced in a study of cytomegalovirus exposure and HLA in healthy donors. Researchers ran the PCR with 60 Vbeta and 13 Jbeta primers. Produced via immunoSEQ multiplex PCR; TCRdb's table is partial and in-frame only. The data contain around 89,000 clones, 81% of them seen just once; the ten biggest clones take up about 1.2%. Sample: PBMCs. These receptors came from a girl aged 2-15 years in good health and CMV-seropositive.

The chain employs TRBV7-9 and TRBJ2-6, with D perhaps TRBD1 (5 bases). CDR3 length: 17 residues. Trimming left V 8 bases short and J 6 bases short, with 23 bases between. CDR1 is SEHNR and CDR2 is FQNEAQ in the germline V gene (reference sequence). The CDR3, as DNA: TGTGCCAGCCGCCAGCAAGGGGAACTCCGTGTGGCCAACGTCCTGACTTTC. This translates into CASRQQGELRVANVLTF.

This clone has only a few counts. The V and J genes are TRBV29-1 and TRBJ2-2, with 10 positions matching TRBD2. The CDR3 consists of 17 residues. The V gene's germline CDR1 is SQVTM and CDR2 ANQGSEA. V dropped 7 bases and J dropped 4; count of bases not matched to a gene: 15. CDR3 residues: CSARGSAGGGGTGELFF. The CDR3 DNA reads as TGCAGCGCCAGAGGGTCAGCGGGAGGGGGTGGCACCGGGGAGCTGTTTTTT.

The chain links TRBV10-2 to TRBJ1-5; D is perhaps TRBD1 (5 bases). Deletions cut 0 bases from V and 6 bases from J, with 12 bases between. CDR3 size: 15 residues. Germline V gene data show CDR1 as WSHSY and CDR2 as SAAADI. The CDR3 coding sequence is TGCGCCAGCAGTGAGTCGAAGGCAGGGCGTCAGCCCCAGCATTTT. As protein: CASSESKAGRQPQHF.

The CDR3, as DNA: TGCGCCAGCAGCTTACAGGTAAACTCCTACAATGAGCAGTTCTTC. Translated: CASSLQVNSYNEQFF. The rearrangement uses TRBV5-1 and TRBJ2-1, with D perhaps TRBD1 (5 bases). The CDR3 covers 15 residues. Germline-derived CDR1 and CDR2 are SGHRS and YFSETQ. V was trimmed by 2 bases and J by 0 bases, leaving 9 bases between them.

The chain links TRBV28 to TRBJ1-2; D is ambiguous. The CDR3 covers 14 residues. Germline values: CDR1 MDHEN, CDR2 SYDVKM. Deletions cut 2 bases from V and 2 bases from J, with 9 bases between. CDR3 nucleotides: TGTGCCAGCAGTTTACTGAGGGTAAACTATGGCTACACCTTC. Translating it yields CASSLLRVNYGYTF.

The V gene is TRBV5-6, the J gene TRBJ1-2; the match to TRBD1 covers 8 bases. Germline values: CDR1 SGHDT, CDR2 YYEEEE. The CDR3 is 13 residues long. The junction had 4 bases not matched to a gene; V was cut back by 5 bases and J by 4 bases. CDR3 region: CASSDRGGYGYTF. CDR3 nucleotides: TGTGCCAGCAGTGACAGGGGCGGCTATGGCTACACCTTC.

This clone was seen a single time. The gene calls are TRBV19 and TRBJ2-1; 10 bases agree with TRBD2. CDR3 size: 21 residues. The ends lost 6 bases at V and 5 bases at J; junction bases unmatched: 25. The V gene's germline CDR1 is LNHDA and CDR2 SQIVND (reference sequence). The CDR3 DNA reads TGTGCCAGTAGCCAAATCCGTGGGACTAGCGAGGAGAGGTTCACTGACAATGAGCAGTTCTTC. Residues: CASSQIRGTSEERFTDNEQFF.

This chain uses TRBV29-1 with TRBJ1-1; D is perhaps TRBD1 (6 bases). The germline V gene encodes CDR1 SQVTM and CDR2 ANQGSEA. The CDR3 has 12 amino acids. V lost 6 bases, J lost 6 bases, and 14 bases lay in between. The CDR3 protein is CSVQGFDAEAFF. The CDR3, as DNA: TGCAGCGTCCAGGGGTTTGACGCTGAAGCTTTCTTT.

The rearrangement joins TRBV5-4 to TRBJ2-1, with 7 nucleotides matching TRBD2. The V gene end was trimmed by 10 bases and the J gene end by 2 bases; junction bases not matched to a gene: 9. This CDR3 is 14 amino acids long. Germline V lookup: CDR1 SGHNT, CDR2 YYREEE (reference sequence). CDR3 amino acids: CADKNGGTYNEQFF. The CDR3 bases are TGTGCCGATAAAAACGGGGGGACCTACAATGAGCAGTTCTTC.

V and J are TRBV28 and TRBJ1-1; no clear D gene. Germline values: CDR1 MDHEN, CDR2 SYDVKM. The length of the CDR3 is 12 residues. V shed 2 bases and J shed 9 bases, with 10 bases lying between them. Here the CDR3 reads CASSLTGLKAFF. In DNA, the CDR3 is TGTGCCAGCAGTTTAACGGGATTAAAAGCTTTCTTT.

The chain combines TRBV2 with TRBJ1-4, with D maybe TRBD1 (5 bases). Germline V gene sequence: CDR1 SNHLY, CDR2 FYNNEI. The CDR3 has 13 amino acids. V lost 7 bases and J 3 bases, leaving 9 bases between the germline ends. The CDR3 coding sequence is TGTGCCAGCAAGTACAGGTCTAATGAAAAACTGTTTTTT. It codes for CASKYRSNEKLFF.

The CDR3 bases are TGTGCCTGGAGTTCTGGGCCTTCCACTGAAGCTTTCTTT. This translates into CAWSSGPSTEAFF. The chain joins TRBV30 to TRBJ1-1; D remains unclear. CDR1 is GTSNPN and CDR2 is SVGIG in the germline V gene (reference sequence). With 2 bases removed from V and 4 bases from J, the gap between germline ends came to 11 bases. The CDR3 consists of 13 residues. Combining the CDR3 with reference TRBV30 and TRBJ1-1 gives the whole variable domain SQTIHQWPATLVQPVGSPLSLECTVEGTSNPNLYWYRQAAGRGLQLLFYSVGIGQISSEVPQNLSASRPQDRQFILSSKKLLLSDSGFYLCAWSSGPSTEAFFGQGTRLTVV.

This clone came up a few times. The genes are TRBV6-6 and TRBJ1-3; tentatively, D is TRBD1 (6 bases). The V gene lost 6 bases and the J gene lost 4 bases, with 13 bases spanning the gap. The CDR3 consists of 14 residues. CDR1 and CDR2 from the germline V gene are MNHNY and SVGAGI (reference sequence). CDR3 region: CASSQGIGGNTIYF. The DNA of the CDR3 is TGTGCCAGCAGCCAGGGGATCGGAGGAAACACCATATATTTT.

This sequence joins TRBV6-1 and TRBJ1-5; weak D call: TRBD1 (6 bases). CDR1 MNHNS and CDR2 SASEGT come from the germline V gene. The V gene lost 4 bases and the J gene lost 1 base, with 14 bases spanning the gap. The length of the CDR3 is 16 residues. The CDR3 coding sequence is TGTGCCAGCAGTGGATTACAGGGAGGGAGCAATCAGCCCCAGCATTTT. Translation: CASSGLQGGSNQPQHF.

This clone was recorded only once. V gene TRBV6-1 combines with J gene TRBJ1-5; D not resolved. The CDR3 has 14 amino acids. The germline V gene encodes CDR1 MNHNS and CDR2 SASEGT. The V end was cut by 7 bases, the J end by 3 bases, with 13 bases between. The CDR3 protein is CASTPAGINQPQHF. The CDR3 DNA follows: TGTGCCAGCACGCCCGCGGGGATCAATCAGCCCCAGCATTTT.